The rows below give T cell receptor beta chains drawn from one sample of a study of blood T cell dynamics during melanoma immunotherapy. The repertoire was sequenced with immunoSEQ multiplex PCR; TCRdb's copy has only in-frame clones and lacks some. The sample records 5,500 to 9,000 clones, roughly 77% being singletons. Sequenced material: blood, taken from a patient treated with checkpoint blockade. These receptors all come from a human donor with melanoma. CDR3s include the opening cysteine and the closing phenylalanine or tryptophan. The D gene is left open where the match is weak. The listing skips clone size in some rows; elsewhere it reads once, few, many or a size class.

d_call: TRBD2; j_call: TRBJ2-7; clone_size: NA; v_call: TRBV28; cdr3_nt: TGTGCCAGTAGCGGGGGCCGCTACGAGCAGTACTTC; cdr3_aa: CASSGGRYEQYF
d_call: NA; j_call: TRBJ1-6; clone_size: NA; v_call: TRBV4-1; cdr3_nt: TGCGCCAGCAGCCAATTCGCTGTAGCAGGGCCTAATTCACCCCTCCACTTT; cdr3_aa: CASSQFAVAGPNSPLHF
d_call: NA; j_call: TRBJ2-5; clone_size: NA; v_call: TRBV9; cdr3_nt: TGTGCCAGCAGCGTAGACGGGGGCCGAGAGACCCAGTACTTC; cdr3_aa: CASSVDGGRETQYF
d_call: TRBD1; j_call: TRBJ1-5; clone_size: NA; v_call: TRBV7-8; cdr3_nt: TGTGCCAGCAGCTGGGGACAGGGAACAACTAGCAATCAGCCCCAGCATTTT; cdr3_aa: CASSWGQGTTSNQPQHF
d_call: NA; j_call: TRBJ2-2; clone_size: NA; v_call: TRBV6-5; cdr3_nt: TGTGCCAGCAAAATTTCCGGGGAGCTGTTTTTT; cdr3_aa: CASKISGELFF
d_call: NA; j_call: TRBJ1-1; clone_size: NA; v_call: TRBV7-3; cdr3_nt: TGTGCCAGCAGCTTAGACGCAGGAGAAGCTTTCTTT; cdr3_aa: CASSLDAGEAFF
d_call: TRBD2; j_call: TRBJ2-1; clone_size: NA; v_call: TRBV5-1; cdr3_nt: TGCGCCAGCAGCTTGGGCGGGGGGAGCTCCTACAATGAGCAGTTCTTC; cdr3_aa: CASSLGGGSSYNEQFF
d_call: NA; j_call: TRBJ2-5; clone_size: NA; v_call: TRBV7-9; cdr3_nt: TGTGCCAGCAGCTTAGGGATAGCGGAGACCCAGTACTTC; cdr3_aa: CASSLGIAETQYF
d_call: NA; j_call: TRBJ1-2; clone_size: NA; v_call: TRBV2; cdr3_nt: TGTGCCAGCGTCTCGGGGACGGACTATGGCTACACCTTC; cdr3_aa: CASVSGTDYGYTF
d_call: NA; j_call: TRBJ1-5; clone_size: NA; v_call: TRBV7-8; cdr3_nt: TGTGCCAGCAGCTTAGCGGGGGGGAGGGGAAATCAGCCCCAGCATTTT; cdr3_aa: CASSLAGGRGNQPQHF
d_call: TRBD1; j_call: TRBJ1-2; clone_size: NA; v_call: TRBV7-9; cdr3_nt: TGTGCCAGCAGCCCGCGGGACAGGGCGGACTATGGCTACACCTTC; cdr3_aa: CASSPRDRADYGYTF
d_call: NA; j_call: TRBJ2-3; clone_size: NA; v_call: TRBV5-1; cdr3_nt: TGCGCCAGCAGCTTGGTTGGGTTTACAGATACGCAGTATTTT; cdr3_aa: CASSLVGFTDTQYF
d_call: NA; j_call: TRBJ2-1; clone_size: NA; v_call: TRBV29-1; cdr3_nt: TGCAGCGTAGGATTACTCTACAATGAGCAGTTCTTC; cdr3_aa: CSVGLLYNEQFF
d_call: NA; j_call: TRBJ2-2; clone_size: NA; v_call: TRBV11-2; cdr3_nt: TGTGCCAGCAAAGGGGGGGCACTCACCGGGGAGCTGTTTTTT; cdr3_aa: CASKGGALTGELFF
d_call: TRBD1; j_call: TRBJ1-5; clone_size: NA; v_call: TRBV7-2; cdr3_nt: TGTGCCAGCAACCCCCAGGGGGGCAATCAGCCCCAGCATTTT; cdr3_aa: CASNPQGGNQPQHF
d_call: NA; j_call: TRBJ1-5; clone_size: NA; v_call: TRBV4-2; cdr3_nt: TGTGCCAGCAGCTTAATGGGGAATCAGCCCCAGCATTTT; cdr3_aa: CASSLMGNQPQHF
d_call: TRBD1; j_call: TRBJ1-1; clone_size: NA; v_call: TRBV5-1; cdr3_nt: TGCGCCAGCAGCTTGGATAAACAGGGGGCATTCACTGAAGCTTTCTTT; cdr3_aa: CASSLDKQGAFTEAFF
d_call: NA; j_call: TRBJ1-4; clone_size: NA; v_call: TRBV2; cdr3_nt: TGTGCCAGCGGGTACAGGACAACTAATGAAAAACTGTTTTTT; cdr3_aa: CASGYRTTNEKLFF
d_call: NA; j_call: TRBJ1-5; clone_size: NA; v_call: TRBV18; cdr3_nt: TGTGCCAGCTCATCTAATATGGTTGGAAATAGCAATCAGCCCCAGCATTTT; cdr3_aa: CASSSNMVGNSNQPQHF
d_call: NA; j_call: TRBJ2-3; clone_size: NA; v_call: TRBV12-5; cdr3_nt: TGTGCTAGTGGGAACACAGATACGCAGTATTTT; cdr3_aa: CASGNTDTQYF
d_call: TRBD1; j_call: TRBJ2-2; clone_size: few; v_call: TRBV2; cdr3_nt: TGTGCCAGCAGGGGTGACAGGGCGAACACCGGGGAGCTGTTTTTT; cdr3_aa: CASRGDRANTGELFF
d_call: NA; j_call: TRBJ2-1; clone_size: NA; v_call: TRBV2; cdr3_nt: TGTGCCAGCAGTGTACGCCCGGGGGCCCTCTACAATGAGCAGTTCTTC; cdr3_aa: CASSVRPGALYNEQFF
d_call: NA; j_call: TRBJ1-5; clone_size: NA; v_call: TRBV5-6; cdr3_nt: TGTGCCAGCAGCCTCGCAAAGGCCCAGCATTTT; cdr3_aa: CASSLAKAQHF
d_call: NA; j_call: TRBJ2-3; clone_size: NA; v_call: TRBV13; cdr3_nt: TGTGCCAGCAGCTTGGCAAGCACAGATACGCAGTATTTT; cdr3_aa: CASSLASTDTQYF
d_call: NA; j_call: TRBJ2-3; clone_size: NA; v_call: TRBV11-2; cdr3_nt: TGTGCCAGCAGCACAGGCTCAGATACGCAGTATTTT; cdr3_aa: CASSTGSDTQYF
d_call: TRBD1; j_call: TRBJ2-7; clone_size: NA; v_call: TRBV7-3; cdr3_nt: TGTGCCAGCAGCATCCGAGGACAGGGGGCCTACGAGCAGTACTTC; cdr3_aa: CASSIRGQGAYEQYF
d_call: NA; j_call: TRBJ1-6; clone_size: NA; v_call: TRBV7-9; cdr3_nt: TGTGCCAGCAGCTTCAGCAGGGCTAATTCACCCCTCCACTTT; cdr3_aa: CASSFSRANSPLHF
d_call: TRBD1; j_call: TRBJ2-7; clone_size: NA; v_call: TRBV5-1; cdr3_nt: TGCGCCAGCAGCCCGATCGGACAGGGGGCATCCTACGAGCAGTACTTC; cdr3_aa: CASSPIGQGASYEQYF
d_call: NA; j_call: TRBJ2-1; clone_size: NA; v_call: TRBV27; cdr3_nt: TGTGCCAGCAGTTTGGAGGGGTACAATGAGCAGTTCTTC; cdr3_aa: CASSLEGYNEQFF
d_call: NA; j_call: TRBJ1-3; clone_size: NA; v_call: TRBV11-2; cdr3_nt: TGTGCCAGCAGCTTCGTCGCTCTTTCTGGAAACACCATATATTTT; cdr3_aa: CASSFVALSGNTIYF
d_call: NA; j_call: TRBJ1-1; clone_size: NA; v_call: TRBV5-1; cdr3_nt: TGCGCCAGCAGCTTGCGACAGGCGAACACTGAAGCTTTCTTT; cdr3_aa: CASSLRQANTEAFF
d_call: TRBD1; j_call: TRBJ1-2; clone_size: NA; v_call: TRBV5-1; cdr3_nt: TGCGCCAGCAGCTTGATACCGTCCGAAGGACAGGCGCTTGGCTACACCTTC; cdr3_aa: CASSLIPSEGQALGYTF
d_call: NA; j_call: TRBJ2-1; clone_size: NA; v_call: TRBV14; cdr3_nt: TGTGCCAGCAGCCAAGAAGGGTTCCTAGAGCAGTTCTTC; cdr3_aa: CASSQEGFLEQFF
d_call: NA; j_call: TRBJ2-7; clone_size: NA; v_call: TRBV11-2; cdr3_nt: TGTGCCAGCAGCTTAGTCTCCAAGAACTACGAGCAGTACTTC; cdr3_aa: CASSLVSKNYEQYF
d_call: TRBD2; j_call: TRBJ2-3; clone_size: NA; v_call: TRBV30; cdr3_nt: TGTGCCTGGAGTGTACTAGCGGGGGGGACCACAGATACGCAGTATTTT; cdr3_aa: CAWSVLAGGTTDTQYF
d_call: TRBD2; j_call: TRBJ2-2; clone_size: NA; v_call: TRBV5-4; cdr3_nt: TGTGCCAGCAGCTCAGCGGGGGCCGGGGAGCTGTTTTTT; cdr3_aa: CASSSAGAGELFF